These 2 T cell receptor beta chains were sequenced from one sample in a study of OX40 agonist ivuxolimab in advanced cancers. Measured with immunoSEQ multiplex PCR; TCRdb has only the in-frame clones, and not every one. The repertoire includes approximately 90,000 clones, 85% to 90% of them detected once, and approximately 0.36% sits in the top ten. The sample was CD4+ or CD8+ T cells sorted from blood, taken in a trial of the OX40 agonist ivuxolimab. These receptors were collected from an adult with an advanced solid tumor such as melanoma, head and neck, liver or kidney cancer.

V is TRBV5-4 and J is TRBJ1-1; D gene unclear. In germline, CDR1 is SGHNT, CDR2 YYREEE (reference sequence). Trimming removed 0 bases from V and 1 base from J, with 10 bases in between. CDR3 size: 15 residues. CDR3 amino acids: CASSLASYRNTEAFF. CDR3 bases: TGTGCCAGCAGCTTGGCCAGTTACAGGAACACTGAAGCTTTCTTT.

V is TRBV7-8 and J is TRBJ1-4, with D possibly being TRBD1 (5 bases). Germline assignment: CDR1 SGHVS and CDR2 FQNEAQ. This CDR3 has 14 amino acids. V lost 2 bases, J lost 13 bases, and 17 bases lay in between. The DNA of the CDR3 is TGTGCCAGCAGCTTATCCCTCCCGACAGTTAGACTGTTTTTT. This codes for CASSLSLPTVRLFF.